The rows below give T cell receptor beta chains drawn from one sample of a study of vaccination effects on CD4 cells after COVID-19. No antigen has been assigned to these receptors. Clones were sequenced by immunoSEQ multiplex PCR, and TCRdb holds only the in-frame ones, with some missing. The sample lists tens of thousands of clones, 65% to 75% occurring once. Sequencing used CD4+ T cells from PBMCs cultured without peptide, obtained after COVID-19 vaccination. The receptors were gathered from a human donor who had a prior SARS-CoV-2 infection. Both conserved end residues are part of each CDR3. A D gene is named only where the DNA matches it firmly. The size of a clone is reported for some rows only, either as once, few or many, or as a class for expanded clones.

cdr3_aa: CASSVEAAGNQPQHF; cdr3_nt: TGTGCCAGCAGTGTAGAGGCAGCGGGCAATCAGCCCCAGCATTTT; d_call: NA; v_call: TRBV2; clone_size: NA; j_call: TRBJ1-5
cdr3_aa: CASSPADSGANVLTF; cdr3_nt: TGTGCCAGCAGCCCGGCAGACTCTGGGGCCAACGTCCTGACTTTC; d_call: NA; v_call: TRBV5-4; clone_size: NA; j_call: TRBJ2-6
cdr3_aa: CASSRTRTGGNEQFF; cdr3_nt: TGTGCCAGCAGCCGTACCCGGACAGGAGGGAATGAGCAGTTCTTC; d_call: NA; v_call: TRBV7-2; clone_size: NA; j_call: TRBJ2-1
cdr3_aa: CASSSGQGGYGYTF; cdr3_nt: TGCGCCAGCAGCTCTGGACAGGGGGGCTATGGCTACACCTTC; d_call: TRBD1; v_call: TRBV5-1; clone_size: once; j_call: TRBJ1-2
cdr3_aa: CASNLQGHGELFF; cdr3_nt: TGTGCCAGCAACTTACAGGGCCACGGGGAGCTGTTTTTT; d_call: NA; v_call: TRBV21-1; clone_size: NA; j_call: TRBJ2-2
cdr3_aa: CASSISGPPWGTPGEQYF; cdr3_nt: TGTGCCAGTAGTATATCAGGCCCCCCGTGGGGGACCCCGGGCGAGCAGTACTTC; d_call: NA; v_call: TRBV19; clone_size: NA; j_call: TRBJ2-7
cdr3_aa: CASSVFLTGAGGVGDYGYTF; cdr3_nt: TGTGCCAGCAGCGTATTTTTAACGGGGGCAGGGGGTGTAGGGGACTATGGCTACACCTTC; d_call: TRBD1; v_call: TRBV9; clone_size: NA; j_call: TRBJ1-2
cdr3_aa: CASSLNSGGGGWSSYNEQFF; cdr3_nt: TGTGCCAGCAGCTTAAATTCGGGTGGCGGGGGCTGGAGCTCCTACAATGAGCAGTTCTTC; d_call: NA; v_call: TRBV7-3; clone_size: NA; j_call: TRBJ2-1
cdr3_aa: CASSFGRNSYEQYF; cdr3_nt: TGTGCCAGCAGCTTCGGCAGAAACTCCTACGAGCAGTACTTC; d_call: NA; v_call: TRBV11-3; clone_size: NA; j_call: TRBJ2-7
cdr3_aa: CASSPEGRGAGGRLNEQFF; cdr3_nt: TGTGCCAGCAGCCCAGAGGGGAGGGGAGCGGGGGGGCGTCTCAATGAGCAGTTCTTC; d_call: TRBD2; v_call: TRBV7-2; clone_size: few; j_call: TRBJ2-1
cdr3_aa: CASSDRGQGGGYTF; cdr3_nt: TGTGCCAGCAGTGACAGGGGACAGGGAGGAGGCTACACCTTC; d_call: TRBD1; v_call: TRBV6-1; clone_size: few; j_call: TRBJ1-2
cdr3_aa: CASSVQGGEETQYF; cdr3_nt: TGTGCCAGCAGTGTACAGGGAGGGGAGGAGACCCAGTACTTC; d_call: NA; v_call: TRBV2; clone_size: NA; j_call: TRBJ2-5
cdr3_aa: CSASRQGVAGELFF; cdr3_nt: TGCAGTGCTAGTCGGCAGGGAGTAGCCGGGGAGCTGTTTTTT; d_call: NA; v_call: TRBV20-1; clone_size: NA; j_call: TRBJ2-2
cdr3_aa: CASSPRRLSSYNEQFF; cdr3_nt: TGTGCCAGCAGCCCTCGACGCCTTAGCTCCTACAATGAGCAGTTCTTC; d_call: NA; v_call: TRBV11-3; clone_size: NA; j_call: TRBJ2-1